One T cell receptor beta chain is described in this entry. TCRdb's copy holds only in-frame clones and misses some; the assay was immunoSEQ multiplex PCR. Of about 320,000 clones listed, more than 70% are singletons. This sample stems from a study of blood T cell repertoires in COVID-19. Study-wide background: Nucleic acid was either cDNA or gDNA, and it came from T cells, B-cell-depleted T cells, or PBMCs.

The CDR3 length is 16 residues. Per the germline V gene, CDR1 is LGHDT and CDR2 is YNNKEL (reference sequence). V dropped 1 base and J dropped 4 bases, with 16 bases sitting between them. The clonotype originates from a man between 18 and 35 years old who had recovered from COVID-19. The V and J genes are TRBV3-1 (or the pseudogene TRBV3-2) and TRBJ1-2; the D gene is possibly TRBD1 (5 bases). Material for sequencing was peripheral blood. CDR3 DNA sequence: TGTGCCAGCAGCCAAGTGATATTCGGGGGTTTCTATGGCTACACCTTC. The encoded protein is CASSQVIFGGFYGYTF.